These T cell receptor beta chains were read from a single sample in a study of blood T cell repertoires in COVID-19. Generated by immunoSEQ multiplex PCR, the TCRdb table keeps only in-frame clones and is missing some. This table holds some 96,000 clones, approximately 86% found once. The sample taken for sequencing was peripheral blood. The receptor source for this set is a man aged 50 to 59 with acute or convalescent COVID-19. CDR3s include the opening cysteine and the closing phenylalanine or tryptophan. D genes are given only for firm matches. A clone size is listed for some rows: how often the clone was seen (once, few, many), or a class if it is expanded.

clone_size,j_call,v_call,d_call,cdr3_aa,cdr3_nt
.,TRBJ2-1,TRBV2,TRBD2,CASRSGLAGGPNEQFF,TGTGCCAGCAGGTCGGGACTAGCGGGAGGGCCTAATGAGCAGTTCTTC
few,TRBJ2-1,TRBV15,TRBD1,CATSRDGLGQGHNEQFF,TGTGCCACCAGCAGAGATGGGCTGGGACAGGGCCACAATGAGCAGTTCTTC
.,TRBJ1-5,TRBV28,.,CASSFYRIHQPQHF,TGTGCCAGCAGTTTTTACAGAATTCATCAGCCCCAGCATTTT
.,TRBJ1-5,TRBV7-2,TRBD1,CASSPRTGNQPQHF,TGTGCCAGCAGCCCTCGGACAGGGAATCAGCCCCAGCATTTT
.,TRBJ2-3,TRBV10-2,TRBD2,CASSESSSGSTDTQYF,TGCGCCAGCAGTGAGTCCTCTAGCGGAAGCACAGATACGCAGTATTTT
.,TRBJ2-5,TRBV6-5,TRBD2,CSHGRVGETQYF,TGTTCCCATGGGAGGGTGGGCGAGACCCAGTACTTC
once,TRBJ2-1,TRBV10-1,.,CASSEPPSNEQFF,TGCGCCAGCAGTGAGCCACCTAGCAATGAGCAGTTCTTC
.,TRBJ2-3,TRBV7-9,.,CASSFGTRADTQYF,TGTGCCAGCAGCTTCGGGACTCGGGCAGATACGCAGTATTTT
.,TRBJ2-3,TRBV5-8,TRBD2,CASSLESGRPDTQYF,TGTGCCAGCAGCTTAGAGAGCGGGAGGCCAGATACGCAGTATTTT
.,TRBJ2-2,TRBV30,TRBD2,CAWSSGRTPLINTGELFF,TGTGCCTGGAGTAGCGGGAGAACGCCTCTGATTAACACCGGGGAGCTGTTTTTT
.,TRBJ2-2,TRBV14,.,CASSQVRTDPGELFF,TGTGCCAGCAGCCAAGTACGGACAGACCCCGGGGAGCTGTTTTTT
few,TRBJ1-1,TRBV5-5,.,CASSLLGQPRSTEAFF,TGTGCCAGCAGCTTGTTGGGGCAGCCAAGAAGTACTGAAGCTTTCTTT
.,TRBJ1-2,TRBV7-9,TRBD1,CASSPRTGRDYGYTF,TGTGCCAGCAGCCCGCGGACAGGCAGGGACTATGGCTACACCTTC
.,TRBJ2-7,TRBV6-5,.,CASSRTGGDYEQYF,TGTGCCAGCAGCCGGACCGGAGGGGACTACGAGCAGTACTTC
few,TRBJ2-7,TRBV12-3/TRBV12-4,TRBD2,CASSLSGSYEQYF,TGTGCCAGCAGTCTAAGCGGGAGCTACGAGCAGTACTTC
.,TRBJ1-2,TRBV6-5,.,CASSYDNKFYGYTF,TGTGCCAGCAGTTACGATAACAAATTCTATGGCTACACCTTC
.,TRBJ1-1,TRBV7-9,.,CASSLVPGVITEAFF,TGTGCCAGCAGCTTAGTGCCAGGGGTGATCACTGAAGCTTTCTTT
.,TRBJ2-7,TRBV6-6,.,CASSSTAYSSYEQYF,TGTGCCAGCAGTTCGACAGCGTACTCTTCCTACGAGCAGTACTTC
few,TRBJ2-2,TRBV3-1/TRBV3-2,TRBD2,CASSQGTSGRAVYTGELFF,TGTGCCAGCAGCCAAGGGACTAGCGGGAGGGCGGTGTACACCGGGGAGCTGTTTTTT
once,TRBJ2-7,TRBV11-3,.,CASTPDLPGEQYF,TGTGCCAGCACCCCGGACCTTCCGGGGGAGCAGTACTTC
.,TRBJ1-1,TRBV7-6,TRBD1,CASSPQGLNTEAFF,TGTGCCAGCAGCCCACAGGGGCTGAACACTGAAGCTTTCTTT
.,TRBJ2-3,TRBV7-9,TRBD2,CASSLLGLAGLDTQYF,TGTGCCAGCAGCTTACTAGGACTAGCGGGCTTAGATACGCAGTATTTT
.,TRBJ1-1,TRBV6-6,.,CASRGRTEAFF,TGTGCCAGCAGGGGCAGGACTGAAGCTTTCTTT
.,TRBJ2-7,TRBV19,.,CASSMEARSYEQYF,TGTGCCAGTAGTATGGAGGCAAGGTCCTACGAGCAGTACTTC
.,TRBJ1-5,TRBV30,.,CAWSDFVTGGNQPQHF,TGTGCCTGGAGTGATTTCGTGACAGGTGGCAATCAGCCCCAGCATTTT
.,TRBJ1-4,TRBV6-5,TRBD1,CASRTGGKKLFF,TGTGCCAGCAGGACAGGGGGGAAGAAACTGTTTTTT
.,TRBJ1-3,TRBV9,TRBD1,CASSVAPAKTGVMAGNTIYF,TGTGCCAGCAGCGTAGCACCTGCCAAGACAGGGGTGATGGCTGGAAACACCATATATTTT
.,TRBJ1-2,TRBV7-6,.,CASSPEVKDPTNYGYTF,TGTGCCAGCAGCCCAGAGGTGAAAGATCCTACTAACTATGGCTACACCTTC
.,TRBJ2-3,TRBV3-1/TRBV3-2,.,CASSQSKRVGGTDTQYF,TGTGCCAGCAGCCAATCAAAGCGGGTGGGGGGCACAGATACGCAGTATTTT
.,TRBJ2-7,TRBV3-1/TRBV3-2,.,CASSQAYYEQYF,TGTGCCAGCAGCCAAGCCTACTACGAGCAGTACTTC